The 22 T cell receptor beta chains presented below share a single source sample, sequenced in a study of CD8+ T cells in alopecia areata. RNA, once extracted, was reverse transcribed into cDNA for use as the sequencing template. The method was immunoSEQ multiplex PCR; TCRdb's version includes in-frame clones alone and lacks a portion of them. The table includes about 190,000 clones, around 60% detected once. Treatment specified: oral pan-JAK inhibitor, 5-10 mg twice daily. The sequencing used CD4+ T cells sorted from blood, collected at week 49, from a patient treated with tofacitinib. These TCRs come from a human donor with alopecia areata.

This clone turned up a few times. This CDR3 is CASSLVVAGTTDTQYF. The CDR3 DNA reads as TGTGCCAGCAGCTTAGTAGTAGCGGGTACCACAGATACGCAGTATTTT. The J gene is TRBJ2-3, the V gene TRBV11-2; 7 nucleotides agree with TRBD2. CDR1 and CDR2 (germline): SGHAT, FQNNGV. The junction had 6 bases not matched to a gene; V was cut back by 1 base and J by 2 bases. The CDR3 extends over 16 amino acids. Full variable domain (rest looked up from reference TRBV11-2 and TRBJ2-3): EAGVAQSPRYKIIEKRQSVAFWCNPISGHATLYWYQQILGQGPKLLIQFQNNGVVDDSQLPKDRFSAERLKGVDSTLKIQPAKLEDSAVYLCASSLVVAGTTDTQYFGPGTRLTVL.

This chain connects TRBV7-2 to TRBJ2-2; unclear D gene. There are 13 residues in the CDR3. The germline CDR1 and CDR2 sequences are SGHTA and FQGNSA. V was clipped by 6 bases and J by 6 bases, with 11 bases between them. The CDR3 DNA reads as TGTGCCAGCAGGTTTACTCGGGCCGGGGAGCTGTTTTTT. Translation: CASRFTRAGELFF.

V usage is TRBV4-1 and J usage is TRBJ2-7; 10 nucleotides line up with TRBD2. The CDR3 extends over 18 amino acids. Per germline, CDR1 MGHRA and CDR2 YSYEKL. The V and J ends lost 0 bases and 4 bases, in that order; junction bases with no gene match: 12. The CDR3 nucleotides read TGCGCCAGCAGCCAAGATCAGGAGTCGCTAGCGGGGGTGTACGAGCAGTACTTC. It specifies CASSQDQESLAGVYEQYF.

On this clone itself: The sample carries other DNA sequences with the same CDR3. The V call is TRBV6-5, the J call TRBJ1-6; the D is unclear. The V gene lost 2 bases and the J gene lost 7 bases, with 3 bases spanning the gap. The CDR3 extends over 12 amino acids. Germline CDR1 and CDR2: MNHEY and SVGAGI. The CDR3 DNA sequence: TGTGCCAGCAGTTACGGGAATTCACCCCTCCACTTT. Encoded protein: CASSYGNSPLHF.

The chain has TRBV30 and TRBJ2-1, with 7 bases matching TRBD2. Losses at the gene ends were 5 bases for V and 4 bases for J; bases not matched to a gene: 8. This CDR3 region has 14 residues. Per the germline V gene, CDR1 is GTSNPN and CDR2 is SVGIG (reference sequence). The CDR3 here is CAWALGLTYNEQFF. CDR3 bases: TGTGCCTGGGCCCTGGGACTAACGTACAATGAGCAGTTCTTC.

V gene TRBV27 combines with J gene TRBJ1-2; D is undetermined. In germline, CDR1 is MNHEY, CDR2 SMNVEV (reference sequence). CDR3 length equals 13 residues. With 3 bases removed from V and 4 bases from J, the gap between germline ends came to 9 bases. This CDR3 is CASSLAGSYGYTF. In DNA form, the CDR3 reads TGTGCCAGCAGTTTGGCAGGATCCTATGGCTACACCTTC.

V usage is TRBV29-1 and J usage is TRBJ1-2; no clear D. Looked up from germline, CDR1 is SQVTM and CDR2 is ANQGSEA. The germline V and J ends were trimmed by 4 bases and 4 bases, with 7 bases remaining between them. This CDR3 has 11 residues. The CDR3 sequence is CSVVWSYGYTF. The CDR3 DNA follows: TGCAGCGTTGTATGGAGCTATGGCTACACCTTC.

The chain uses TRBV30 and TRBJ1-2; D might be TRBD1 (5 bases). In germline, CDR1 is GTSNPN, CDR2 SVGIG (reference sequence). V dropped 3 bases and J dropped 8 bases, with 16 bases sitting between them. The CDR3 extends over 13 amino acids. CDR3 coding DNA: TGTGCCTGGAGGGAGGGACCCAGCGGAGGCTACACCTTC. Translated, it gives CAWREGPSGGYTF.

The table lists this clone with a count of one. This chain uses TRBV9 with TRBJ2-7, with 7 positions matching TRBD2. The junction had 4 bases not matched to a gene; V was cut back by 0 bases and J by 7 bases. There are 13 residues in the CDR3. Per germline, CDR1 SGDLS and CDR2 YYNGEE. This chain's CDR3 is CASSVDARGEQYF. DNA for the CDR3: TGTGCCAGCAGCGTAGACGCGCGGGGGGAGCAGTACTTC.

CDR3 protein: CASSVLQGANYGYTF. The CDR3 region has the DNA TGTGCCAGCAGTGTGCTACAGGGGGCTAACTATGGCTACACCTTC. The chain joins TRBV25-1 to TRBJ1-2; 8 bases fit TRBD1. Looked up from germline, CDR1 is MGHDK and CDR2 is SYGVNS. The CDR3 runs 15 residues. Trimming removed 4 bases from V and 0 bases from J; junction bases left unmatched: 4.

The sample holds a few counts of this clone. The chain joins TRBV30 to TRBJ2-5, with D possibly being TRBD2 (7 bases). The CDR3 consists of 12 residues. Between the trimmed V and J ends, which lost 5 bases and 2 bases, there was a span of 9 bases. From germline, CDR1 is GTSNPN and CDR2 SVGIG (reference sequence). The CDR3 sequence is CAWEGGQETQYF. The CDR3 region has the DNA TGTGCCTGGGAGGGGGGGCAAGAGACCCAGTACTTC. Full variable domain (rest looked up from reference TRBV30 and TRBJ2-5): SQTIHQWPATLVQPVGSPLSLECTVEGTSNPNLYWYRQAAGRGLQLLFYSVGIGQISSEVPQNLSASRPQDRQFILSSKKLLLSDSGFYLCAWEGGQETQYFGPGTRLLVL.

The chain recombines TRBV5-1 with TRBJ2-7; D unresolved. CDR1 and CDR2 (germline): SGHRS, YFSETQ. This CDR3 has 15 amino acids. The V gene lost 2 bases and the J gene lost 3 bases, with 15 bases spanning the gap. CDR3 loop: CASSFSIRPLYEQYF. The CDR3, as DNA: TGCGCCAGCAGCTTCTCCATACGGCCCCTCTACGAGCAGTACTTC.

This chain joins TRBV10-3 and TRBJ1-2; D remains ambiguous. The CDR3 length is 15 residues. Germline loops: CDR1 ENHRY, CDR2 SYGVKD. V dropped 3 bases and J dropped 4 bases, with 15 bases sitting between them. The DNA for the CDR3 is TGTGCCATCAGTGAAGGAGGGCTCCCAGGCTATGGCTACACCTTC. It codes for CAISEGGLPGYGYTF.

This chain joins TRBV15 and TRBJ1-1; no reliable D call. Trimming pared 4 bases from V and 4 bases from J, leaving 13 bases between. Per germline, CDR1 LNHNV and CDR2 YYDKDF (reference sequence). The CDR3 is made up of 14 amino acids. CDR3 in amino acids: CATSIGEVGTEAFF. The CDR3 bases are TGTGCCACCAGCATCGGAGAGGTGGGCACTGAAGCTTTCTTT.

This chain's CDR3 is CASSYSGRGQQETQYF. In DNA form, the CDR3 reads TGTGCCAGCAGTTACTCTGGGAGGGGACAACAAGAGACCCAGTACTTC. The J gene is TRBJ2-5, the V gene TRBV6-5; D is possibly TRBD2 (7 bases). CDR3 length equals 16 residues. Germline assignment: CDR1 MNHEY and CDR2 SVGAGI. V shed 0 bases and J shed 2 bases, with 13 bases lying between them.

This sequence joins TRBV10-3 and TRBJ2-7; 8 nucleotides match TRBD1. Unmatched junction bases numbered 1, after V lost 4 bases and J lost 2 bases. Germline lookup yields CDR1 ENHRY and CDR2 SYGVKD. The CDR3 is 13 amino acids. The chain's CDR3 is CAISGQGTYEQYF. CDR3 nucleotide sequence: TGTGCCATCAGTGGACAGGGGACCTACGAGCAGTACTTC.

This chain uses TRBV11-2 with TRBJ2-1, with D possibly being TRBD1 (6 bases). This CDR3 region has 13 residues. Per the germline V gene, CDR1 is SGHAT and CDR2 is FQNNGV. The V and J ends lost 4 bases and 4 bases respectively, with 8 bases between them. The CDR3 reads CASSSGHYNEQFF. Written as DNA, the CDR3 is TGTGCCAGCAGCTCGGGACATTACAATGAGCAGTTCTTC.

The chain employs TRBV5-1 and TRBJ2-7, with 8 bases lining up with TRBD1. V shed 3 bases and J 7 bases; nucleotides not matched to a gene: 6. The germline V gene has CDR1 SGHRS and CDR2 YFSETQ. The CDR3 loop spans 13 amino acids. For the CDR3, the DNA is TGCGCCAGCAGCTCTAAAACAGGGGGTGAGCAGTACTTC. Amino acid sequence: CASSSKTGGEQYF.

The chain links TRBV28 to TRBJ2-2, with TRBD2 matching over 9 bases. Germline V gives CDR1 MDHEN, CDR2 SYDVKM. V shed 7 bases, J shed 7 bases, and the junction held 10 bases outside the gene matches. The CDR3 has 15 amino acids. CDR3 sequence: CASTGGGGFSGELFF. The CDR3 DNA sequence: TGTGCCAGCACCGGCGGGGGGGGATTCAGCGGGGAGCTGTTTTTT.

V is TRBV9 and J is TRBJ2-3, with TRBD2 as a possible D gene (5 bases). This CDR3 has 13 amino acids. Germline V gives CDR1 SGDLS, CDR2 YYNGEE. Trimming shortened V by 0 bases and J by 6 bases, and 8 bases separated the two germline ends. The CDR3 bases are TGTGCCAGCAGCGTAGGTACGGGGGATACGCAGTATTTT. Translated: CASSVGTGDTQYF.

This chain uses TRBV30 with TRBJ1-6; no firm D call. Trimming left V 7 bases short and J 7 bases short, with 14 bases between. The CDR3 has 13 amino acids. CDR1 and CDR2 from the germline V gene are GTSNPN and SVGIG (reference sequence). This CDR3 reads CASRARENSPLHF. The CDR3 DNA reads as TGTGCCTCCCGGGCACGGGAGAATTCACCCCTCCACTTT.

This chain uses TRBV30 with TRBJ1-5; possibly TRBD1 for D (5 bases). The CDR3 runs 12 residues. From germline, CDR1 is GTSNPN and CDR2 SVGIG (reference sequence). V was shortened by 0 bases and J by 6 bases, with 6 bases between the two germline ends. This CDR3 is CAWSVQGQPQHF. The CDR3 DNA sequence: TGTGCCTGGAGTGTGCAGGGTCAGCCCCAGCATTTT.